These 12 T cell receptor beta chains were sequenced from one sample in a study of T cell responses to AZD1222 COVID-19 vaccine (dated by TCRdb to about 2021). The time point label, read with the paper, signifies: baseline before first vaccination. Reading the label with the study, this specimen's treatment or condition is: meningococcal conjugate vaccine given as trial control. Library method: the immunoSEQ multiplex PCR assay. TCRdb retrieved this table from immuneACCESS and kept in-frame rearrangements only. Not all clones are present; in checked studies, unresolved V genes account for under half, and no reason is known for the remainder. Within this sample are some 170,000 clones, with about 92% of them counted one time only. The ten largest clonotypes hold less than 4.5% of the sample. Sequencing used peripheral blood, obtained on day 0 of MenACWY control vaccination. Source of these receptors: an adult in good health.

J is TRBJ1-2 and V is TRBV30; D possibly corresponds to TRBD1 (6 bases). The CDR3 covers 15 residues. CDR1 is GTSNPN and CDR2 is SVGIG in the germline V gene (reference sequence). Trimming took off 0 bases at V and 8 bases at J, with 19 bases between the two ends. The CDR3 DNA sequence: TGTGCCTGGAGTGTACTTGTGGGGGCGATCGGCGGCTACACCTTC. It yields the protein CAWSVLVGAIGGYTF. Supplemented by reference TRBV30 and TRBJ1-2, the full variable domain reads SQTIHQWPATLVQPVGSPLSLECTVEGTSNPNLYWYRQAAGRGLQLLFYSVGIGQISSEVPQNLSASRPQDRQFILSSKKLLLSDSGFYLCAWSVLVGAIGGYTFGSGTRLTVV.

The CDR3 sequence is CASSTGTSAYNEQFF. The CDR3 DNA reads as TGTGCCAGCAGCACCGGGACTAGCGCCTACAATGAGCAGTTCTTC. The genes are TRBV7-3 and TRBJ2-1; the match to TRBD2 covers 10 bases. The junction had 3 bases not matched to a gene; V was cut back by 5 bases and J by 2 bases. Germline V gene data show CDR1 as SGHTA and CDR2 as FQGTGA. The CDR3 spans 15 residues.

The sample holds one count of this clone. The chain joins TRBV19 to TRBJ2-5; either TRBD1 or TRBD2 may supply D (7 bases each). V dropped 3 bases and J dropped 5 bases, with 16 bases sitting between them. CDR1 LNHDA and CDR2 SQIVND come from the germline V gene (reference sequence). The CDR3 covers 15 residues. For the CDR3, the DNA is TGTGCCAGTAGTATCGACAGGGAGGGCGCGGAGACCCAGTACTTC. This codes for CASSIDREGAETQYF. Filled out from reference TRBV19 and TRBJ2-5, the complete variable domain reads DGGITQSPKYLFRKEGQNVTLSCEQNLNHDAMYWYRQDPGQGLRLIYYSQIVNDFQKGDIAEGYSVSREKKESFPLTVTSAQKNPTAFYLCASSIDREGAETQYFGPGTRLLVL.

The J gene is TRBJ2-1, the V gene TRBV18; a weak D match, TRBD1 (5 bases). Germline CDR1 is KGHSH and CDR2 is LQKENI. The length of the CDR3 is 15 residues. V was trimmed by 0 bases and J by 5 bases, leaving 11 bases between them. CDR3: CASSPPQTAHNEQFF. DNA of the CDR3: TGTGCCAGCTCACCACCGCAGACAGCTCACAATGAGCAGTTCTTC.

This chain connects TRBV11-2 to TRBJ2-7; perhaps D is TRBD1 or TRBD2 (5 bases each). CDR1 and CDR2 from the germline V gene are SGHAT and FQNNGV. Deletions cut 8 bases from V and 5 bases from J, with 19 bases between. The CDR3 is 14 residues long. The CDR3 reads CASVGTAYSHEQYF. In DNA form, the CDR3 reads TGTGCCAGCGTCGGGACCGCCTATTCCCACGAGCAGTACTTC.

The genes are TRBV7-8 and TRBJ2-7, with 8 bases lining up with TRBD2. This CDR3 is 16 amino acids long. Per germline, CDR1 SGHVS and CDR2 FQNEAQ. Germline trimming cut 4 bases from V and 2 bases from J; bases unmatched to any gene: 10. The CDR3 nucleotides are TGTGCCAGCAGCTATCCGTCCGGGACTAGAACCTACGAGCAGTACTTC. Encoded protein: CASSYPSGTRTYEQYF.

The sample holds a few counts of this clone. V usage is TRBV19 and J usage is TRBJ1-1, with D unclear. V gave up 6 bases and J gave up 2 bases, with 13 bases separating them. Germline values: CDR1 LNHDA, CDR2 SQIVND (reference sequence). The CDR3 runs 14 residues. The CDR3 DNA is TGTGCCAGTAGCCCTAACATAGTTAACACTGAAGCTTTCTTT. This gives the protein CASSPNIVNTEAFF.

The CDR3 reads CASSLEIGNTGELFF. The CDR3 DNA reads TGTGCCAGCAGCTTAGAAATAGGGAACACCGGGGAGCTGTTTTTT. This rearrangement joins TRBV7-9 to TRBJ2-2; D is unclear. The CDR3 spans 15 residues. Trimming took off 1 base at V and 1 base at J, with 7 bases between the two ends. Germline loops: CDR1 SEHNR, CDR2 FQNEAQ (reference sequence).

In DNA, the CDR3 is TGTGCCAGTACCGGGACAGGGGGCTTGGGGACCTTC. Translated: CASTGTGGLGTF. The chain employs TRBV19 and TRBJ1-2; 12 bases map to TRBD1. The CDR3 runs 12 residues. V dropped 7 bases and J dropped 14; count of bases not matched to a gene: 8. The germline CDR1 and CDR2 sequences are LNHDA and SQIVND (reference sequence).

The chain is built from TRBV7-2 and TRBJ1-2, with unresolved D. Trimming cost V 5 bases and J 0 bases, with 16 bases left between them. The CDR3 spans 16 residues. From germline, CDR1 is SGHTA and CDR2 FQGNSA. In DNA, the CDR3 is TGTGCCAGCAGCACCACACCCCCGGATCCTAACTATGGCTACACCTTC. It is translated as CASSTTPPDPNYGYTF.

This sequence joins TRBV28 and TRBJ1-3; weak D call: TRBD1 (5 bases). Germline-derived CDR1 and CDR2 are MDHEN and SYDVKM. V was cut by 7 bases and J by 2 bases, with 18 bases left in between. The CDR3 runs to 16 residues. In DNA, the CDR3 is TGTGCCAGCACCGCTTCGGGCAGGGTCACTGGAAACACCATATATTTT. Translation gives CASTASGRVTGNTIYF.

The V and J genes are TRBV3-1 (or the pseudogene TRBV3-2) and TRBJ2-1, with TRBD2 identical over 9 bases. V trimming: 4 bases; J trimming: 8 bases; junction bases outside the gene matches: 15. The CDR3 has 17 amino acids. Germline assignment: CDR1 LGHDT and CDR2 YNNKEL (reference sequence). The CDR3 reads CASSLGSGLAGEDEQFF. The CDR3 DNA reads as TGTGCCAGCAGCCTTGGTTCTGGATTAGCGGGAGAAGATGAGCAGTTCTTC.